The 6 T cell receptor beta chains presented below share a single source sample, sequenced in a study of CD8+CD57+ T cells in acquired aplastic anemia. Profiling of TCR beta VDJ combinations and CDR3 sequences used genomic DNA as template. TCRdb analysed the reads with MiXCR anew, one entry per CDR3 protein. The sample shows about 220,000 distinct CDR3 sequences, 34% of them seen only once. Sequencing was performed on sorted CD4+, CD8+, or CD8+CD57+ T cells (not recorded which) from PBMCs. These receptors were taken from a human donor in good health, serving as a control.

In its sample, this clonotype was seen many times. V and J are TRBV2 and TRBJ1-2, with 9 nucleotides matching TRBD1. Per germline, CDR1 SNHLY and CDR2 FYNNEI. There are 15 residues in the CDR3. Trimming removed 7 bases from V and 6 bases from J; junction bases left unmatched: 12. CDR3 DNA: TGTGCCAGCACCGGGGGGGTGGGGACAGGGAATGGCTACACCTTC. Translating it yields CASTGGVGTGNGYTF.

This clonotype was picked up many times. The chain employs TRBV20-1 and TRBJ2-1; D assignment may be TRBD1 or TRBD2 (6 bases each). In germline, CDR1 is DFQATT, CDR2 SNEGSKA (reference sequence). The CDR3 loop spans 14 amino acids. V lost 5 bases, J lost 1 base, and 12 bases lay in between. The CDR3 loop is CSARGTQSYNEQFF. In nucleotides, the CDR3 is TGCAGTGCTCGGGGGACACAATCCTACAATGAGCAGTTCTTC.

This rearrangement joins TRBV5-5 to TRBJ1-1; no firm D call. This CDR3 comprises 15 residues. V was clipped by 0 bases and J by 0 bases, with 9 bases between them. Per the germline V gene, CDR1 is SGHKS and CDR2 is YYEKEE (reference sequence). CDR3 sequence: CASSLARDMNTEAFF. The CDR3 nucleotides are TGTGCCAGCAGCTTGGCGAGAGACATGAACACTGAAGCTTTCTTT. Supplemented by reference TRBV5-5 and TRBJ1-1, the full variable domain reads DAGVTQSPTHLIKTRGQQVTLRCSPISGHKSVSWYQQVLGQGPQFIFQYYEKEERGRGNFPDRFSARQFPNYSSELNVNALLLGDSALYLCASSLARDMNTEAFFGQGTRLTVV.

The chain recombines TRBV12-3 or TRBV12-4 with TRBJ1-2, with D possibly matching TRBD1 (5 bases). V lost 8 bases and J 2 bases, leaving 12 bases between the germline ends. This CDR3 contains 13 residues. The CDR3 DNA follows: TGTGCCAGCGGCCAAGGGGAAAACTATGGCTACACCTTC. Encoded protein: CASGQGENYGYTF.

This sequence joins TRBV7-2 and TRBJ1-1; D unclear. CDR1 and CDR2 from the germline V gene are SGHTA and FQGNSA. Trimming pared 1 base from V and 3 bases from J, leaving 9 bases between. The CDR3 is 14 amino acids. In DNA, the CDR3 is TGTGCCAGCAGCTTAGTGTTGAGGGACACTGAAGCTTTCTTT. Amino acids: CASSLVLRDTEAFF.

This clonotype has a count of ten or more. The CDR3 region is CASSTGTGVQETQYF. The CDR3 nucleotides read TGTGCCAGTAGTACCGGGACAGGAGTCCAAGAGACCCAGTACTTC. The V gene is TRBV19, the J gene TRBJ2-5, with 8 bases fitting TRBD1. With 4 bases clipped from V and 1 base from J, the junction kept 5 bases outside the gene matches. The CDR3 length is 15 residues. Per germline, CDR1 LNHDA and CDR2 SQIVND (reference sequence).